This T cell receptor beta chain was sequenced for a study of shared clonotypes between healthy human individuals (TCRdb year 2020). Concerning the study at large: A few men and two women, aged 18 to 49 years, made up the cohort. For each donor, three plates each were used for CD4 naive and CD4 memory, two plates were used for CD8 naive, and one plate was used for CD8 memory. To estimate repertoire size and how much clonotypes are shared between individuals, the study performed deep sequencing of blood TCR repertoires from roughly five healthy adults. Different laboratories and diverse techniques were used to prepare libraries and sequence TCR repertoires, to increase sequencing depth and limit assay-specific biases. Leukapheresis yielded between about 0.85 and 10 billion PBMCs per donor. Overall study results and their limits: Rarefaction of sorted-subset datasets indicated incomplete sequencing despite the large sequencing depth. Estimated clonotype richness was generally larger for naive than for memory subsets. Clonotypes shared by all four sorted-subset donors showed higher generation probabilities than non-shared clonotypes. When several donors were compared, the shared fraction of clonotypes was about 5.2% for naive CD4, approximately 3.5% for naive CD8, about 2.5% for memory CD4, and approximately 0.4% for memory CD8. Sampling was restricted to blood, and TCR repertoires in tissue are likely to differ from TCR repertoires in blood. Because the study included only a small number of donors, the genetic and exposure-history diversity represented was limited. Pairwise subsampling led to the expectation that sequencing depth would affect the degree of clonotype sharing among donors.

TCR CDR3 regions were amplified from genomic DNA by multiplex PCR using the deep immunoSEQ assay. Extracted genomic DNA from each cell subset was spread evenly across all wells of several immunoSEQ 96-well plates, with each plate serving as a replicate. For sorted subsets, approximately 200 ng of genomic DNA, equivalent to 30,000 or so T cell genomes, went into each replicate PCR. Purified libraries were quantified with a Qubit 3.0 fluorometer, sized on a Bioanalyzer 2100, and re-quantified with the KAPA Library Quantification kit. Every immunoSEQ 96-well plate was sequenced on a separate single-read 150-cycle Illumina NextSeq 550 flow cell. The paper's data handling went like this. The immunoSEQ output contained only junctional sequences without quality scores, so filtering could not match that applied to full-length reads. Sequences were annotated with PyIR, a Python wrapper for IgBLAST v1.9, and V/J genes and CDR3 were assigned using IMGT germline references. Reads were filtered out if the reads had weak V/J assignments (E-value above 1e-6), no CDR3, stop codons, out-of-frame junctions, or ambiguous translated residues. A V3J clonotype was defined by an identical inferred V gene, J gene, and CDR3 amino acid sequence. Percentage overlap between repertoires was calculated by dividing the number of shared unique clonotypes by the size of the smaller repertoire. Repertoire richness was assessed with RTK rarefaction, the Chao1 estimator, and Recon v2.1 estimates of unobserved clonotypes. For all TCRbeta clonotypes obtained by the gDNA method from several donors, generation probabilities were computed with OLGA. TCRdb carries this immuneACCESS record with in-frame sequences only. Its versions omit some clonotypes, under half of them owing to an unresolved V gene in the studies checked, with the rest unexplained. V, J and clone size reflect that table, while D and trimming were determined from the DNA. Within this sample are about 960,000 clones, with around three quarters of them counted one time only. Approximately 1.5% of the sample belongs to the ten largest clones.

The donors were healthy, HIV-negative adults who had no recently reported acute infections or vaccinations. Only Caucasian adults living in Nashville, Tennessee, USA were represented among the donors. CD4+ T cells were enriched by magnetic negative selection, after which naive cells were positively selected on CD45RA and the negative fraction was taken as the memory subset. After blood collection by leukapheresis, PBMCs were isolated using Ficoll-Histopaque density gradient centrifugation and then cryopreserved in the vapor phase of liquid nitrogen. Analytical flow cytometry was used to check the purity and quantity of every magnetically sorted T cell population. From each sorted fraction, genomic DNA was isolated and quantified by UV absorbance on a Nanodrop 2000c. V and J lose 1 base and 4 bases, and a span of 14 bases separates them. Based on the germline V gene, the CDR1 and CDR2 sequences are MNHNS and SASEGT. From the cysteine up to the phenylalanine, the CDR3 has a length of 15 residues. Only the CDR3 DNA stays, 45 bases, in frame from base 1.

This clone appeared a single time. The specificity of this receptor is unknown. No base qualities exist here, and no much larger clone lies one base off it. This TCR was recovered from a man aged 18-30 years in good health. Sequenced input: memory CD4+ T cells sorted from blood. Taken with the paper, the label for cell subset or site translates to: CD45RA-negative fraction. This sequence uses TRBV6-1 and TRBJ2-7; the D segment could be TRBD1, given 6 matching bases. This receptor has the CDR3 CASSEGATGRYEQYF. The bases read TGTGCCAGCAGTGAAGGGGCTACAGGGAGATACGAGCAGTACTTC.